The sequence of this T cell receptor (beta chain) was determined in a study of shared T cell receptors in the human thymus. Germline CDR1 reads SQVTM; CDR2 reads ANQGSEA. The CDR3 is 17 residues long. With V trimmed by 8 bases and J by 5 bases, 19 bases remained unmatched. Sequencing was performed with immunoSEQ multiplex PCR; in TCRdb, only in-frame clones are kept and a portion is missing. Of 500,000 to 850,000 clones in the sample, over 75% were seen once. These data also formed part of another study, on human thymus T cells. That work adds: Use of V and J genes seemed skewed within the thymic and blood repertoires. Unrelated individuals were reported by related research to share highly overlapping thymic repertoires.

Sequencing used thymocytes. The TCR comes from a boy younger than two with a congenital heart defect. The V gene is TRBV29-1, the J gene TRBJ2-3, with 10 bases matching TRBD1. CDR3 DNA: TGCAGCACTGAAATCCCCCGGACAGGGGGGCGAGTAGATACGCAGTATTTT. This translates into CSTEIPRTGGRVDTQYF.